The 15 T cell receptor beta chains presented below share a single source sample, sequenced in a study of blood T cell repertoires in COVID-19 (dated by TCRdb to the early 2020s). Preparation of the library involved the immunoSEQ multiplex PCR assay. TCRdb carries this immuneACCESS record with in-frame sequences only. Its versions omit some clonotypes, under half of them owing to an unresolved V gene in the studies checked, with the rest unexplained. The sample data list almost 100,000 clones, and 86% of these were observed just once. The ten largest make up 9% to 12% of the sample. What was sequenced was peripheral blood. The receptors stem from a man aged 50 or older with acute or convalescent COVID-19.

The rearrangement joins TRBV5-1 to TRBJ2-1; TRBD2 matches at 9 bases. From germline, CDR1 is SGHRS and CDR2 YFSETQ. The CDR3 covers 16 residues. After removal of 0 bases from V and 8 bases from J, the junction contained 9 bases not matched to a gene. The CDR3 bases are TGCGCCAGCAGCTTGGCTGGTAGCGGGAGACGCGATGAGCAGTTCTTC. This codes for CASSLAGSGRRDEQFF.

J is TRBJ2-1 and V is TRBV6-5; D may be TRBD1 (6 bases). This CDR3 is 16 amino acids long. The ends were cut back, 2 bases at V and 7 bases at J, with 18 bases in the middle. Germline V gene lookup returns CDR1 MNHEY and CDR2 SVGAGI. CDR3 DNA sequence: TGTGCCAGCAGTTACGCCAGGGGCGCGGGTCGGAATGAGCAGTTCTTC. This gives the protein CASSYARGAGRNEQFF.

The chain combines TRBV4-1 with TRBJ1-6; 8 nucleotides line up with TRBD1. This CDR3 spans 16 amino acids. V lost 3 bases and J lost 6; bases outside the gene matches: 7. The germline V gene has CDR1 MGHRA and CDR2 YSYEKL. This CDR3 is CASSHFRGRANSPLHF. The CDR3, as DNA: TGCGCCAGCAGCCACTTCAGGGGGCGCGCTAATTCACCCCTCCACTTT.

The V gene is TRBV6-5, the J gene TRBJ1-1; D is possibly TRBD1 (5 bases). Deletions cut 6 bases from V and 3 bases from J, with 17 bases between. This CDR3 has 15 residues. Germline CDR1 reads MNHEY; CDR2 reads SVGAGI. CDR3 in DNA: TGTGCCAGCAGGGCAAGTACAGGAGATGACACTGAAGCTTTCTTT. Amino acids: CASRASTGDDTEAFF.

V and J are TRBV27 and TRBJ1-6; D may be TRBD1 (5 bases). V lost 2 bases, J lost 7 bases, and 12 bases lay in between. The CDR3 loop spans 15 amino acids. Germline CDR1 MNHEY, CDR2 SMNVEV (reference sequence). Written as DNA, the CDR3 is TGTGCCAGCAGTTTAAAGGGACTGTCAAATTCACCCCTCCACTTT. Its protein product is CASSLKGLSNSPLHF.

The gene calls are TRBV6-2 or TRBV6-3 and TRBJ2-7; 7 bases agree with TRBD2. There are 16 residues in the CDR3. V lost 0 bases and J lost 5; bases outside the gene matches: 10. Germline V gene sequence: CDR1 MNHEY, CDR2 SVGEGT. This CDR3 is CASSYSHGAGVDEQYF. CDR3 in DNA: TGTGCCAGCAGTTACTCCCATGGGGCGGGAGTCGACGAGCAGTACTTC.

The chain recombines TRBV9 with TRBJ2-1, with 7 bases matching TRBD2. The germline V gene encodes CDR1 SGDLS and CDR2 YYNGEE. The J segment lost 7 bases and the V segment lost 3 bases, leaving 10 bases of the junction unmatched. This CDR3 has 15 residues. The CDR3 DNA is TGTGCCAGCAGCGCCCGGGGGGACCTGAGGAATGAGCAGTTCTTC. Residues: CASSARGDLRNEQFF.

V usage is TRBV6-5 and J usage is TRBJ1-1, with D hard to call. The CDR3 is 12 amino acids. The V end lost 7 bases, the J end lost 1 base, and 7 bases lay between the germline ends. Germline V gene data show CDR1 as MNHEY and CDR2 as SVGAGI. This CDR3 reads CASKTRNTEAFF. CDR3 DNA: TGTGCCAGCAAAACGAGGAACACTGAAGCTTTCTTT.

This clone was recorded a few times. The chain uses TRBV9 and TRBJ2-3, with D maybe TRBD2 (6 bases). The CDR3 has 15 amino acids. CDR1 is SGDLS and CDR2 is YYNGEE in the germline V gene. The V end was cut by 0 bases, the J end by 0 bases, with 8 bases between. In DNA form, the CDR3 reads TGTGCCAGCAGCGTAGCACTAGCCAGCACAGATACGCAGTATTTT. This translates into CASSVALASTDTQYF.

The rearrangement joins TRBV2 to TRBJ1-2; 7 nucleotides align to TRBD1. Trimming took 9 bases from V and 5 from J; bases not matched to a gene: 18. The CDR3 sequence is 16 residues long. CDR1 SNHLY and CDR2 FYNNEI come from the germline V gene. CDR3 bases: TGTGCCAGTAGTCCTCGCGGGCAGGGGACAGTGTATGGCTACACCTTC. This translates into CASSPRGQGTVYGYTF.

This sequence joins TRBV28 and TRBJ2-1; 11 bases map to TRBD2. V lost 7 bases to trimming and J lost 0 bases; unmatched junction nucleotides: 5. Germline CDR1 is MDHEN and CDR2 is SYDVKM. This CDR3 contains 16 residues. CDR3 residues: CASTWGLAVSYNEQFF. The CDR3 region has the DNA TGTGCCAGCACCTGGGGACTAGCGGTCTCCTACAATGAGCAGTTCTTC.

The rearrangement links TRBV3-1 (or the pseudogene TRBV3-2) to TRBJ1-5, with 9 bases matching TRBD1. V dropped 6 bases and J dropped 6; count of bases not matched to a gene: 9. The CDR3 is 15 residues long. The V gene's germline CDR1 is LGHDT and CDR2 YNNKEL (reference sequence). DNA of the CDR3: TGTGCCAGCAGTCGAACAGGGGGCGAGGTTCAGCCCCAGCATTTT. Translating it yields CASSRTGGEVQPQHF.

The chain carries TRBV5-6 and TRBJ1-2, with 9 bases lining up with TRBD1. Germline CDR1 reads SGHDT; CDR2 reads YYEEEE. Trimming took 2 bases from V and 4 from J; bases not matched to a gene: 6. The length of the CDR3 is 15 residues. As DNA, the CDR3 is TGTGCCAGCAGCTTAGGAACAGGGGGCGGCTATGGCTACACCTTC. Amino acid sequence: CASSLGTGGGYGYTF. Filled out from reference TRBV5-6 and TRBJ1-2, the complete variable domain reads DAGVTQSPTHLIKTRGQQVTLRCSPKSGHDTVSWYQQALGQGPQFIFQYYEEEERQRGNFPDRFSGHQFPNYSSELNVNALLLGDSALYLCASSLGTGGGYGYTFGSGTRLTVV.

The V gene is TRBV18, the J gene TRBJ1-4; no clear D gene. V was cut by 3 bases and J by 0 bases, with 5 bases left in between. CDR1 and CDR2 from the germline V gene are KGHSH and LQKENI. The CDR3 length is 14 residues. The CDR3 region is CASSPPSTNEKLFF. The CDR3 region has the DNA TGTGCCAGCTCACCTCCATCAACTAATGAAAAACTGTTTTTT.

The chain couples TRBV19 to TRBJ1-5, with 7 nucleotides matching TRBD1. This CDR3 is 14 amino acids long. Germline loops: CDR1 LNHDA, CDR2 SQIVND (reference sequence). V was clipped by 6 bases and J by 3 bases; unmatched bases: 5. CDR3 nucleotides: TGTGCCAGTAGGGGGACAGCTACCAATCAGCCCCAGCATTTT. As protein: CASRGTATNQPQHF.